This T cell receptor beta chain was identified during a study of cytomegalovirus exposure and HLA in healthy donors. Study-level findings and limits: More clonal expansion characterized HLA-associated TCR beta chains than equally common others in a later analysis. TCR beta V segments were, for the most part, productive about 87% or about 30% of the time in an earlier analysis. TRBV6-2, TRBV6-3 and some other V segments were excluded as indistinguishable. Published work reported that the classifier diagnosed cytomegalovirus status with high specificity and sensitivity.

PCR amplification relied on 60 Vbeta primers (plus 13 Jbeta primers). TCRdb's copy holds only in-frame clones and misses some; the assay was immunoSEQ multiplex PCR. Here the sample spans 150,000 to 200,000 clones, roughly 79% being singletons. The CDR3 runs 16 residues. With V trimmed by 5 bases and J by 0 bases, 8 bases remained unmatched. CDR1 is LGHNA and CDR2 is YSLEER in the germline V gene. This clone has more than one count but fewer than ten. What it recognizes is unknown. This TCR was sampled from a woman aged 30 to 39 in good health and CMV-seropositive. The V gene is TRBV4-3, the J gene TRBJ1-2; 8 bases line up with TRBD1. The sample was PBMCs. CDR3 region: CASSKNRDRPNYGYTF. The CDR3 DNA reads TGCGCCAGCAGCAAAAACCGGGACAGGCCTAACTATGGCTACACCTTC.